This TCR beta chain was sequenced during a study of cytomegalovirus exposure and HLA in healthy donors. Turning to the study itself: About 79 million unique TCRs from HLA-typed donors were held in an early data release.

13 Jbeta primers and 60 Vbeta primers were used for the PCR. Some clones are missing from TCRdb's copy, which holds only in-frame ones; the method was immunoSEQ multiplex PCR. There are about 140,000 clones in the sample; around four fifths occur only once, and around 8.8% lies in the top ten. In its sample, this clone was seen once. Its matching antigen is unknown. Study-wide findings and caveats: The likely origin of a cluster of highly shared sequence variants was a sequencing artifact. Accurate prediction of most subjects' HLA-A and HLA-B alleles from TCR beta sequences was reported. Later work associated fewer than 20,000 TCR beta sequences with HLA alleles at 0.05 false discovery rate.

Per the germline V gene, CDR1 is MDHEN and CDR2 is SYDVKM. The CDR3 runs 16 residues. Germline trimming cut 3 bases from V and 5 bases from J; bases unmatched to any gene: 6. The receptor's source is a woman in her sixties or seventies in good health and CMV-seropositive. The sequenced sample consisted of PBMCs. The chain couples TRBV28 to TRBJ1-5; TRBD1 matches at 11 bases. CDR3 in DNA: TGTGCCAGCAGTTTCTTCCCGGGACAGGGGGATCAGCCCCAGCATTTT. It is translated as CASSFFPGQGDQPQHF.